Listed below are T cell receptor beta chains from one sample, sequenced in a study of cytotoxic CD8 clonotypes in ibrutinib-treated CLL. This table comes from immunoSEQ multiplex PCR, and its TCRdb copy is limited to in-frame clones, with some not included. The data show more than 110,000 clones, about three quarters seen once. Sequencing was performed on PBMCs, taken after 24 months of ibrutinib treatment. These receptors were taken from a human donor with chronic lymphocytic leukemia. The CDR3 runs from the conserved cysteine through the conserved F or W. The D gene is left open where the match is weak. Clone size is given for some rows only: seen once, a few or many times, or a class if the clone is expanded.

D: -; size: -; J: TRBJ2-7; V: TRBV28; DNA: TGTGCCAGCAGCCCCGGGCTTAACTACGAGCAGTACTTC; CDR3: CASSPGLNYEQYF
D: -; size: -; J: TRBJ1-1; V: TRBV4-3; DNA: TGCGCCAGCAGCCAATCCCAGAACACTGAAGCTTTCTTT; CDR3: CASSQSQNTEAFF
D: TRBD1; size: -; J: TRBJ1-2; V: TRBV7-2; DNA: TGTGCCAGCAGCTTAAGGGACAGGGATGGCTACACCTTC; CDR3: CASSLRDRDGYTF
D: TRBD2; size: -; J: TRBJ2-7; V: TRBV5-1; DNA: TGCGCCAGCAGCTTTGCGGGGGTTACCACCTACGAGCAGTACTTC; CDR3: CASSFAGVTTYEQYF
D: -; size: -; J: TRBJ2-1; V: TRBV7-8; DNA: TGTGCCAGCACCCGGGTGGGAAATGAGCAGTTCTTC; CDR3: CASTRVGNEQFF
D: -; size: -; J: TRBJ1-6; V: TRBV30; DNA: TGTGCCTGGAGTCCCCATCGTATGACCCTCCACTTT; CDR3: CAWSPHRMTLHF
D: -; size: -; J: TRBJ2-2; V: TRBV7-9; DNA: TGTGCCAGCAGCCTGGGACACAGGAACACCGGGGAGCTGTTTTTT; CDR3: CASSLGHRNTGELFF
D: TRBD1; size: few; J: TRBJ2-7; V: TRBV18; DNA: TGTGCCAGCTCACCCGGGGCAGGGGGACCCTACGAGCAGTACTTC; CDR3: CASSPGAGGPYEQYF
D: -; size: -; J: TRBJ1-6; V: TRBV6-6; DNA: TGTGCCAGCAGTTACGAGGGGGAGGGACGGTCACCCCTCCACTTT; CDR3: CASSYEGEGRSPLHF
D: -; size: -; J: TRBJ1-4; V: TRBV5-6; DNA: TGTGCCAGCAGCGCAACAAGCTCAACTAATGAAAAACTGTTTTTT; CDR3: CASSATSSTNEKLFF
D: -; size: -; J: TRBJ2-2; V: TRBV19; DNA: TGTGCCAGTACGGACTTGCCCCTGAACGCCGGGGAGCTGTTTTTT; CDR3: CASTDLPLNAGELFF
D: TRBD2; size: -; J: TRBJ2-5; V: TRBV7-6; DNA: TGTGCCAGCACCCTACGGACTAGCGGGAGGGCCCGGGAGACCCAGTACTTC; CDR3: CASTLRTSGRARETQYF
D: -; size: -; J: TRBJ1-2; V: TRBV4-3; DNA: TGCGCCAGCAGCATGGCCCGCTCCTATGGCTACACCTTC; CDR3: CASSMARSYGYTF
D: TRBD2; size: -; J: TRBJ2-7; V: TRBV5-4; DNA: TGTGCCAGACCCCGGGGGGGGGAAGTGTACGAGCAGTACTTC; CDR3: CARPRGGEVYEQYF
D: -; size: once; J: TRBJ1-3; V: TRBV5-1; DNA: TGCGCCAGCAGAGGTGGGGCGGTCAGCTCTGGAAACACCATATATTTT; CDR3: CASRGGAVSSGNTIYF
D: TRBD2; size: once; J: TRBJ2-2; V: TRBV9; DNA: TGTGCCAGCAGGAAACCGGGACTAGCGGGAACCGGGGAGCTGTTTTTT; CDR3: CASRKPGLAGTGELFF
D: -; size: -; J: TRBJ1-5; V: TRBV27; DNA: TGTGCCAGCAGTTTGGGTGATGGCAATCAGCCCCAGCATTTT; CDR3: CASSLGDGNQPQHF
D: -; size: -; J: TRBJ2-7; V: TRBV7-2; DNA: TGTGCCAGCAGCTTAGTACAGGGCGGGCACGAGCAGTACTTC; CDR3: CASSLVQGGHEQYF
D: TRBD1; size: -; J: TRBJ1-1; V: TRBV5-1; DNA: TGCGCCAGCAGCCCGGGGACAGGGCGGGCCGCTGAAGCTTTCTTT; CDR3: CASSPGTGRAAEAFF
D: -; size: -; J: TRBJ2-3; V: TRBV19; DNA: TGTGCCAGTAGTATAGGGGGTGGCACAGATACGCAGTATTTT; CDR3: CASSIGGGTDTQYF
D: TRBD2; size: -; J: TRBJ2-5; V: TRBV7-2; DNA: TGTGCCAGCAGCTTACTAGCGGGGGGGTCAGAGACCCAGTACTTC; CDR3: CASSLLAGGSETQYF
D: -; size: many; J: TRBJ1-4; V: TRBV27; DNA: TGTGCCAGCAGCCGCCCCTCCTCTGGCGGGGGGGGAAAACTGTTTTTT; CDR3: CASSRPSSGGGGKLFF
D: -; size: -; J: TRBJ2-3; V: TRBV27; DNA: TGTGCCAGCAGTTACCGGGGCGATACGCAGTATTTT; CDR3: CASSYRGDTQYF
D: -; size: few; J: TRBJ2-7; V: TRBV11-2; DNA: TGTGCCAGCAGCTTGGGCGCCAGGGGTTGGGAACCCTACGAGCAGTACTTC; CDR3: CASSLGARGWEPYEQYF
D: -; size: once; J: TRBJ2-3; V: TRBV6-5; DNA: TGTGCCAGCAGTTACGGCTATTCAGATACGCAGTATTTT; CDR3: CASSYGYSDTQYF
D: TRBD2; size: once; J: TRBJ2-7; V: TRBV28; DNA: TGTGCCAGCAGTTCCGCGGGAGGGCCTGGGCAGTACTTC; CDR3: CASSSAGGPGQYF
D: -; size: few; J: TRBJ2-3; V: TRBV6-1; DNA: TGTGCCAGCAGCTCTAGGACGGCAGATACGCAGTATTTT; CDR3: CASSSRTADTQYF
D: TRBD1; size: -; J: TRBJ1-5; V: TRBV6-6; DNA: TGTGCCAGCAGACTGACAGGGAGTATTGATCAGCCCCAGCATTTT; CDR3: CASRLTGSIDQPQHF
D: TRBD2; size: -; J: TRBJ2-7; V: TRBV7-9; DNA: TGTGCCAGCAGCCCTAGCGGGAGTGGTTCCTACGAGCAGTACTTC; CDR3: CASSPSGSGSYEQYF
D: -; size: once; J: TRBJ1-4; V: TRBV30; DNA: TGTGCCTGGAGTGCTGCGACAGGATCGAATGAAAAACTGTTTTTT; CDR3: CAWSAATGSNEKLFF
D: -; size: once; J: TRBJ1-1; V: TRBV6-1; DNA: TGTGCCAGCAAGTGGGGGGACACTGAAGCTTTCTTT; CDR3: CASKWGDTEAFF
D: TRBD1; size: few; J: TRBJ2-7; V: TRBV6-5; DNA: TGTGCCAGCAGTTACGGGACAGGGGGGGACGAGCAGTACTTC; CDR3: CASSYGTGGDEQYF
D: TRBD2; size: -; J: TRBJ2-2; V: TRBV6-5; DNA: TGTGCCAGCAGTTACAGCGGGGGGGCCACCGGGGAGCTGTTTTTT; CDR3: CASSYSGGATGELFF
D: -; size: -; J: TRBJ1-1; V: TRBV7-2; DNA: TGTGCCAGCAGCTTAGTGGGGCGCTCTTGGGCTTTCTTT; CDR3: CASSLVGRSWAFF
D: -; size: -; J: TRBJ2-7; V: TRBV4-1; DNA: TGCGCCAGCAGCCAAATGGACAGCCCCGGCTACGAGCAGTACTTC; CDR3: CASSQMDSPGYEQYF
D: TRBD2; size: few; J: TRBJ2-5; V: TRBV2; DNA: TGTGCCAGCAGTTACTCGCTAGCGGGGAGCGAGACCCAGTACTTC; CDR3: CASSYSLAGSETQYF
D: -; size: -; J: TRBJ2-3; V: TRBV11-2; DNA: TGTGCCAGCAGCCCTCGGCCCCTGGGGTCAGATACGCAGTATTTT; CDR3: CASSPRPLGSDTQYF
D: -; size: -; J: TRBJ2-1; V: TRBV5-1; DNA: TGCGCCAGCAGCTTGTCCCGCTCCCGGACCTACAATGAGCAGTTCTTC; CDR3: CASSLSRSRTYNEQFF
D: -; size: once; J: TRBJ1-5; V: TRBV9; DNA: TGTGCCAGCAGCGTAGGTCCAGACTATAGCAATCAGCCCCAGCATTTT; CDR3: CASSVGPDYSNQPQHF
D: -; size: once; J: TRBJ2-2; V: TRBV7-3; DNA: TGTGCCAGCAGCTTAACCGGTGGGATGGGCACCGGGGAGCTGTTTTTT; CDR3: CASSLTGGMGTGELFF
D: -; size: -; J: TRBJ2-2; V: TRBV7-3; DNA: TGTGCCAGCAGCCCCCCGGGTCTAGCGAACACCGGGGAGCTGTTTTTT; CDR3: CASSPPGLANTGELFF
D: TRBD1; size: few; J: TRBJ2-7; V: TRBV18; DNA: TGTGCCAGCTCAACCACAACAGGGGCCGAGCAGTACTTC; CDR3: CASSTTTGAEQYF
D: -; size: -; J: TRBJ2-1; V: TRBV7-2; DNA: TGTGCCAGCAGCCCTGGGAGCGCCACCTGGGATGAGCAGTTCTTC; CDR3: CASSPGSATWDEQFF
D: TRBD2; size: once; J: TRBJ2-7; V: TRBV7-9; DNA: TGTGCCAGCAGCTTAGCGCTAAGGCTAGCGGGCGCCTACGAGCAGTACTTC; CDR3: CASSLALRLAGAYEQYF
D: -; size: medium-sized; J: TRBJ1-1; V: TRBV19; DNA: TGTGCCAGTAGCTCCGGACTCAACACTGAAGCTTTCTTT; CDR3: CASSSGLNTEAFF
D: TRBD1; size: -; J: TRBJ2-7; V: TRBV27; DNA: TGTGCCAGCACCCCCAGGGGGCTAGGGGGCGACGAGCAGTACTTC; CDR3: CASTPRGLGGDEQYF